Sequencing of this TCR beta chain was carried out in a study of T cells in Graves' hyperthyroidism and ophthalmopathy. About the study: Peripheral blood sampling occurred at initial diagnosis, before any treatment. Findings of the study overall: Within blood appeared most thyroid clonotypes that had expanded above 0.001.

Concerning this clonotype: Its specificity is unknown.

The study left out patients who had uncontrolled infection, other autoimmune disease, pregnancy or lactation. CDR1 and CDR2 from the germline V gene are MNHNS and SASEGT. Trimming shortened V by 8 bases and J by 1 base, and 14 bases separated the two germline ends. The CDR3 contains 14 residues. RNA transcripts gave rise to amplified TCR beta CDR3 regions. The HTBI primer set served for first-round RT-PCR of the TCR CDR3. TCRdb redid the calling of the multiplex PCR reads with MiXCR, one entry per CDR3 protein. The sample lists around 450,000 distinct CDR3 sequences, more than 15% occurring once. J is TRBJ1-1 and V is TRBV6-1; D might be TRBD1 (6 bases). Sample: blood. The TCR was taken from a woman aged 18-29 years with Graves' hyperthyroidism. The CDR3 protein is CASLYRQANTEAFF. The DNA of the CDR3 is TGTGCCAGCCTTTATCGACAGGCGAACACTGAAGCTTTCTTT.